Below, 19 T cell receptor beta chains from the same sample are listed, as sequenced in a study of response to subunit inactivated influenza vaccine. TCRdb re-analysed the RT-PCR reads in MiXCR, keeping a single row per CDR3 protein. Among 700,000 to 800,000 distinct CDR3 sequences listed, about a fifth were seen once. The input for sequencing was PBMCs from blood, taken about 5 days after vaccination. Receptors originate from a man aged 50-60 years who received an inactivated influenza vaccine.

V gene TRBV9 combines with J gene TRBJ2-6, with 13 positions matching TRBD2. From germline, CDR1 is SGDLS and CDR2 YYNGEE. The V and J ends lost 4 bases and 2 bases, in that order; junction bases with no gene match: 6. This CDR3 is 18 amino acids long. CDR3 DNA: TGTGCCAGCAGCCAATCACTAGCGGGAGGGGCTGGGGCCAACGTCCTGACTTTC. Its translation: CASSQSLAGGAGANVLTF.

There are a few counts of this clonotype. This chain connects TRBV7-2 to TRBJ2-5; D is uncertain. CDR3 size: 13 residues. The V end was cut by 1 base, the J end by 7 bases, with 10 bases between. Germline values: CDR1 SGHTA, CDR2 FQGNSA. CDR3 sequence: CASSLGGVATQYF. The CDR3 bases are TGTGCCAGCAGCTTAGGTGGGGTCGCGACCCAGTACTTC.

J is TRBJ2-5 and V is TRBV7-8; 9 positions agree with TRBD1. Germline CDR1 and CDR2: SGHVS and FQNEAQ. The junction had 7 bases not matched to a gene; V was cut back by 6 bases and J by 2 bases. This CDR3 has 15 amino acids. CDR3 region: CASSHHRGRQETQYF. The DNA for the CDR3 is TGTGCCAGCAGTCACCACAGGGGGCGGCAAGAGACCCAGTACTTC. Together with reference TRBV7-8 and TRBJ2-5, the CDR3 gives the full variable domain: GAGVSQSPRYKVAKRGQDVALRCDPISGHVSLFWYQQALGQGPEFLTYFQNEAQLDKSGLPSDRFFAERPEGSVSTLKIQRTQQEDSAVYLCASSHHRGRQETQYFGPGTRLLVL.

The rearrangement links TRBV11-3 to TRBJ2-3; tentative D call: TRBD1 (6 bases). Looked up from germline, CDR1 is SGHNT and CDR2 is YENEEA. Trimming removed 8 bases from V and 11 bases from J, with 20 bases in between. The CDR3 has 13 residues. CDR3 sequence reads: CASWGQSTHVQYF. Written as DNA, the CDR3 is TGTGCCAGCTGGGGGCAGAGCACACATGTGCAGTATTTT.

This clonotype was seen a few times. V gene TRBV4-2 combines with J gene TRBJ2-3; a possible D gene is TRBD1 (5 bases). V shed 0 bases and J shed 12 bases, with 13 bases lying between them. This CDR3 region has 13 residues. Per the germline V gene, CDR1 is LGHNA and CDR2 is YNFKEQ. CDR3 DNA: TGTGCCAGCAGCCAAGAGGGGCCTAATTTACAGTATTTT. This gives the protein CASSQEGPNLQYF.

The chain is built from TRBV5-1 and TRBJ1-2, with a possible D match to TRBD1 (6 bases). CDR3 length equals 14 residues. V dropped 5 bases and J dropped 5 bases, with 16 bases sitting between them. CDR1 is SGHRS and CDR2 is YFSETQ in the germline V gene. The CDR3 spells CASRLGAGAYGYTF. As DNA, the CDR3 is TGCGCCAGCAGGCTGGGGGCCGGTGCGTATGGCTACACCTTC.

This clonotype showed up just a few times. The chain employs TRBV15 and TRBJ2-7, with D unresolved. The CDR3 is 13 residues long. The V end lost 1 base, the J end lost 4 bases, and 8 bases lay between the germline ends. The germline V gene has CDR1 LNHNV and CDR2 YYDKDF (reference sequence). The CDR3 nucleotides are TGTGCCACCAGCAGAGTTTGGGATTACGAGCAGTACTTC. Protein: CATSRVWDYEQYF.

In its sample, this clonotype was seen a few times. The V and J genes are TRBV28 and TRBJ2-3; the match to TRBD2 covers 10 bases. Germline assignment: CDR1 MDHEN and CDR2 SYDVKM. CDR3 length equals 15 residues. J was trimmed by 2 bases and V by 4 bases; bases with no gene match: 3. The CDR3: CASSYGLAATDTQYF. CDR3 DNA: TGTGCCAGCAGTTATGGACTAGCGGCCACAGATACGCAGTATTTT.

CDR3 nucleotides: TGTGCCAGCCGAAGCGGGCCCGCCTACAATGAGCAGTTCTTC. Its protein is CASRSGPAYNEQFF. This sequence joins TRBV6-1 and TRBJ2-1; D is possibly TRBD2 (6 bases). Germline V gene sequence: CDR1 MNHNS, CDR2 SASEGT. V dropped 8 bases and J dropped 2 bases, with 13 bases sitting between them. The CDR3 is 14 amino acids.

This clonotype was seen a few times. The chain has TRBV20-1 and TRBJ2-2; 11 nucleotides match TRBD2. Germline loops: CDR1 DFQATT, CDR2 SNEGSKA (reference sequence). This CDR3 region has 15 residues. With 3 bases clipped from V and 6 bases from J, the junction kept 6 bases outside the gene matches. The CDR3 region has the DNA TGCAGTGCTAGTGTACTAGCGGGGGCCCCCGGGGAGCTGTTTTTT. It encodes CSASVLAGAPGELFF.

This chain links TRBV20-1 with TRBJ2-2; 11 positions agree with TRBD2. The CDR3 runs to 18 residues. CDR1 and CDR2 from the germline V gene are DFQATT and SNEGSKA (reference sequence). The V gene end was trimmed by 0 bases and the J gene end by 4 bases; junction bases not matched to a gene: 10. The CDR3 DNA reads TGCAGTGCTAGAGATCTCAGTCTAGCGGGGGGAGGCACCGGGGAGCTGTTTTTT. Its protein product is CSARDLSLAGGGTGELFF.

V and J are TRBV7-2 and TRBJ2-5; no clear D gene. Germline-derived CDR1 and CDR2 are SGHTA and FQGNSA. Deletions cut 5 bases from V and 5 bases from J, with 15 bases between. The length of the CDR3 is 14 residues. Written as DNA, the CDR3 is TGTGCCAGCAGCCAAAACCTTTCCGGGGAGACCCAGTACTTC. Its translation is CASSQNLSGETQYF.

The chain has TRBV19 and TRBJ1-1, with 11 bases lining up with TRBD1. Per the germline V gene, CDR1 is LNHDA and CDR2 is SQIVND (reference sequence). The CDR3 totals 16 residues. Trimming took 2 bases from V and 3 from J; bases not matched to a gene: 5. The CDR3 region is CASSIWDRGIDTEAFF. In DNA, the CDR3 is TGTGCCAGTAGTATATGGGACAGGGGGATCGACACTGAAGCTTTCTTT.

This clonotype occurred a few times. V usage is TRBV4-3 and J usage is TRBJ2-1; the D call may be TRBD1 or TRBD2 (5 bases each). Germline CDR1 is LGHNA and CDR2 is YSLEER. The CDR3 contains 16 residues. V gave up 1 base and J gave up 1 base, with 11 bases separating them. CDR3 DNA: TGCGCCAGCAGCCAAGGGGGGAGCTGGTCCTACAATGAGCAGTTCTTC. Its translation is CASSQGGSWSYNEQFF.

This clonotype appeared a few times. The chain combines TRBV5-1 with TRBJ1-1, with a tentative D call TRBD1 (5 bases). Per the germline V gene, CDR1 is SGHRS and CDR2 is YFSETQ. Trimming shortened V by 7 bases and J by 5 bases, and 9 bases separated the two germline ends. The CDR3 is 11 residues long. The CDR3 reads CASQGDTEAFF. The CDR3 bases are TGCGCCAGCCAGGGAGATACTGAAGCTTTCTTT.

This clonotype turned up a few times. The chain combines TRBV6-1 with TRBJ1-5; 11 positions agree with TRBD1. V lost 6 bases, J lost 4 bases, and 11 bases stayed unmatched. Germline V gene data show CDR1 as MNHNS and CDR2 as SASEGT. The CDR3 loop spans 17 amino acids. The CDR3 sequence: CASRSGTGGTLNQPQHF. In nucleotides, the CDR3 is TGTGCCAGCAGGTCGGGGACAGGGGGAACCCTAAATCAGCCCCAGCATTTT.

This clonotype occurred a few times. The chain recombines TRBV7-2 with TRBJ1-6; D is unresolved. The CDR3 totals 14 residues. The V end was cut by 5 bases, the J end by 13 bases, with 18 bases between. CDR1 is SGHTA and CDR2 is FQGNSA in the germline V gene. CDR3 residues: CASSPRVGSVPLHF. In DNA, the CDR3 is TGTGCCAGCAGCCCGAGGGTGGGGTCCGTTCCCCTCCACTTT.

V usage is TRBV12-3 or TRBV12-4 and J usage is TRBJ2-2; D possibly corresponds to TRBD1 (6 bases). Trimming removed 3 bases from V and 9 bases from J, with 8 bases in between. The CDR3 covers 12 residues. CDR3: CASSFQGRELFF. The CDR3 DNA reads as TGTGCCAGCAGTTTCCAGGGGCGGGAGCTGTTTTTT.

The genes are TRBV7-2 and TRBJ2-1, with D possibly TRBD2 on 6 matching bases. CDR3 length: 16 residues. CDR1 is SGHTA, CDR2 FQGNSA, per germline. V lost 0 bases and J 2 bases, leaving 11 bases between the germline ends. DNA of the CDR3: TGTGCCAGCAGCTTAGCGGCGGGGCCTGCCTACAATGAGCAGTTCTTC. Protein: CASSLAAGPAYNEQFF.